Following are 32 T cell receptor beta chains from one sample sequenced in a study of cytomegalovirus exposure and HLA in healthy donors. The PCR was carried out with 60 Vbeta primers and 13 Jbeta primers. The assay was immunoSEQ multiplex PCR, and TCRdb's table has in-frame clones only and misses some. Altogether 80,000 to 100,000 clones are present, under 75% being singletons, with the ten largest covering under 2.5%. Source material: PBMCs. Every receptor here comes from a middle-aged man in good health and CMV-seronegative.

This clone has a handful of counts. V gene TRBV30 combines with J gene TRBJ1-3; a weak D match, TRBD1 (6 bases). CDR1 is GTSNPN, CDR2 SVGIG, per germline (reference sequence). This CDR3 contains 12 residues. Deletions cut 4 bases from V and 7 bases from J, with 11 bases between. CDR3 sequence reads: CAWKTGRNTIYF. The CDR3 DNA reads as TGTGCCTGGAAAACAGGGCGGAACACCATATATTTT.

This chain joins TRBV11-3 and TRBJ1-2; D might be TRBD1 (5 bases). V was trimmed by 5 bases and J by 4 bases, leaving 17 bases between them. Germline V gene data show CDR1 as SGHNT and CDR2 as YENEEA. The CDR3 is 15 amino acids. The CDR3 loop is CASSPPPGRVYGYTF. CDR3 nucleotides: TGTGCCAGCAGCCCCCCCCCAGGGAGGGTCTATGGCTACACCTTC.

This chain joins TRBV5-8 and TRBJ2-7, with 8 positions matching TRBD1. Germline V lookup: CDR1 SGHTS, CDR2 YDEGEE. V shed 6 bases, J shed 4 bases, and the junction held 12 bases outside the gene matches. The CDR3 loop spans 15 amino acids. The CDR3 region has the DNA TGTGCCAGCATCGTTTTCTCAGGGGGCTTGTACGAGCAGTACTTC. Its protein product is CASIVFSGGLYEQYF.

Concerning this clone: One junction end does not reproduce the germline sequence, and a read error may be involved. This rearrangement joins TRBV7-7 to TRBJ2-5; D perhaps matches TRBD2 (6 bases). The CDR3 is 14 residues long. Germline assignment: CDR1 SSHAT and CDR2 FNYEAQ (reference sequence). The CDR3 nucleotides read TGTGCTAGCACCATGGGGGGACTCCAAGAGACCCAGTACTTC. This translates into CASTMGGLQETQYF.

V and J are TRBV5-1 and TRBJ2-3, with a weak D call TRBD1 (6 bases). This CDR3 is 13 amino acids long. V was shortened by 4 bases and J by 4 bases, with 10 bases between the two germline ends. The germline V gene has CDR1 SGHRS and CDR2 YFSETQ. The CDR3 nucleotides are TGCGCCAGCAGCCAGAACAGGGCAGATACGCAGTATTTT. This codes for CASSQNRADTQYF.

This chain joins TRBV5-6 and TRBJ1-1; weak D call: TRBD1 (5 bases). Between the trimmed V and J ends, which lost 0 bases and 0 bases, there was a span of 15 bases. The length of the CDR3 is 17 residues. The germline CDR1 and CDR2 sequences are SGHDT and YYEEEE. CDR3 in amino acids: CASSLELVPGMNTEAFF. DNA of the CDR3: TGTGCCAGCAGCTTGGAGTTAGTGCCAGGGATGAACACTGAAGCTTTCTTT. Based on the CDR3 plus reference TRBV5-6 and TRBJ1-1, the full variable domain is DAGVTQSPTHLIKTRGQQVTLRCSPKSGHDTVSWYQQALGQGPQFIFQYYEEEERQRGNFPDRFSGHQFPNYSSELNVNALLLGDSALYLCASSLELVPGMNTEAFFGQGTRLTVV.

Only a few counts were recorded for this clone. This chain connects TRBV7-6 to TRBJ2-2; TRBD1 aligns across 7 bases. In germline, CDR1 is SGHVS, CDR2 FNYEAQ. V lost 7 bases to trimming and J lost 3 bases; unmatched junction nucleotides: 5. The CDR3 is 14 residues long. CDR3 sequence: CASIGTDYTGELFF. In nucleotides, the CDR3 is TGTGCCAGCATCGGGACAGACTACACCGGGGAGCTGTTTTTT.

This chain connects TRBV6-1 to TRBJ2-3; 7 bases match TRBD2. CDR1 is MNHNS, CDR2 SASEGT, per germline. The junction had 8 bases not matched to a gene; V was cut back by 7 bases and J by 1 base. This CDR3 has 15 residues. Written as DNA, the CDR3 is TGTGCCAGCACCCGGGACTACCTTCGCACAGATACGCAGTATTTT. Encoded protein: CASTRDYLRTDTQYF.

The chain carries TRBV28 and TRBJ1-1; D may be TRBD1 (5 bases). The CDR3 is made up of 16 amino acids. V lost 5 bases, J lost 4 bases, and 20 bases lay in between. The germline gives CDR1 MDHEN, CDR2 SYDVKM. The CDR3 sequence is CASSIPGGITSTEAFF. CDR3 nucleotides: TGTGCCAGCAGTATACCGGGGGGAATAACTTCCACTGAAGCTTTCTTT.

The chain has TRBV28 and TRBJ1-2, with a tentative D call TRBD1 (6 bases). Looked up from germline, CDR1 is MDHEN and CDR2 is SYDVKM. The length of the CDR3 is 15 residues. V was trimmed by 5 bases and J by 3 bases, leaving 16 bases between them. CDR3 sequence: CASSIDINRDYGYTF. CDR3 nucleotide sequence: TGTGCCAGCAGTATAGACATTAACAGGGACTATGGCTACACCTTC.

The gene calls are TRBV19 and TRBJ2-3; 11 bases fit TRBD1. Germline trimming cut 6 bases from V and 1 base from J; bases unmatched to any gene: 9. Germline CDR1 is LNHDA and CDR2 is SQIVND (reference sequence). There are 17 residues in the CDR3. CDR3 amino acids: CASRKTPGQGGTDTQYF. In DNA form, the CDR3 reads TGTGCCAGTAGGAAGACACCGGGACAGGGGGGCACAGATACGCAGTATTTT.

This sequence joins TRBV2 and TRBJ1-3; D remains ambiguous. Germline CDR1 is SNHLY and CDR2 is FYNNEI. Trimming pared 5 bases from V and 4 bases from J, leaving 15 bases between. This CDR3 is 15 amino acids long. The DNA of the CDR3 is TGTGCCAGCAGTTTTGACGGACTGGGCGGAAACACCATATATTTT. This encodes CASSFDGLGGNTIYF.

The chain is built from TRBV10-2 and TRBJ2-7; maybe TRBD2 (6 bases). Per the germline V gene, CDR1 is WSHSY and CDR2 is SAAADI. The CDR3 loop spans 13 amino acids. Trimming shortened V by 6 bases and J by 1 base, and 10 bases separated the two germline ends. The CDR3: CASRGTGSYEQYF. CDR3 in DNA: TGCGCCAGCAGGGGGACTGGGTCCTACGAGCAGTACTTC.

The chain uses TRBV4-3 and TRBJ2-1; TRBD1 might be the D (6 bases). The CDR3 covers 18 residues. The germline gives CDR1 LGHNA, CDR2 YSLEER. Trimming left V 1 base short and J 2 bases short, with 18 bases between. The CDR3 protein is CASSQASKQGLTYNEQFF. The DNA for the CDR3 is TGCGCCAGCAGCCAAGCTTCTAAACAGGGCCTAACCTACAATGAGCAGTTCTTC.

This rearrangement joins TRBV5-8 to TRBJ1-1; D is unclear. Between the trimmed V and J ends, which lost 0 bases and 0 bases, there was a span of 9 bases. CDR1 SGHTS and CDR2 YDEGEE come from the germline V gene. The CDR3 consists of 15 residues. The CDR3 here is CASSLGLYMNTEAFF. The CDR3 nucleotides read TGTGCCAGCAGCTTGGGGCTGTACATGAACACTGAAGCTTTCTTT.

The CDR3 nucleotides are TGTGCCAGCAGCCAAGCGGGAGTAGGCAATGAGCAGTTCTTC. It codes for CASSQAGVGNEQFF. This rearrangement joins TRBV2 to TRBJ2-1; 8 positions agree with TRBD2. V shed 6 bases and J 6 bases; nucleotides not matched to a gene: 7. There are 14 residues in the CDR3. Looked up from germline, CDR1 is SNHLY and CDR2 is FYNNEI.

CDR3: CASSPQDNQPQHF. The CDR3 DNA follows: TGTGCCAGCTCACCCCAGGACAATCAGCCCCAGCATTTT. This chain joins TRBV18 and TRBJ1-5; D is unresolved. CDR1 is KGHSH and CDR2 is LQKENI in the germline V gene. Trimming cost V 3 bases and J 3 bases, with 6 bases left between them. The CDR3 totals 13 residues.

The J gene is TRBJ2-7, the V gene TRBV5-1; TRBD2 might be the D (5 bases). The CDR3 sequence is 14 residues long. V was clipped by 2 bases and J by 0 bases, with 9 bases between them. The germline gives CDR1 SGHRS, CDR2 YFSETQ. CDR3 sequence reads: CASSFQSGSYEQYF. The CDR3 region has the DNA TGCGCCAGCAGCTTCCAAAGCGGCTCCTACGAGCAGTACTTC.

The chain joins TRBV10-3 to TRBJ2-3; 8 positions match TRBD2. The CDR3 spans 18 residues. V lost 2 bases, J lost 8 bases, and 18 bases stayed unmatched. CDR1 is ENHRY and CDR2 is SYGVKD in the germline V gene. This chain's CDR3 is CAISERGASGGPAGTQYF. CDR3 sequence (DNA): TGTGCCATCAGTGAGCGCGGGGCGTCGGGAGGGCCGGCGGGTACGCAGTATTTT.

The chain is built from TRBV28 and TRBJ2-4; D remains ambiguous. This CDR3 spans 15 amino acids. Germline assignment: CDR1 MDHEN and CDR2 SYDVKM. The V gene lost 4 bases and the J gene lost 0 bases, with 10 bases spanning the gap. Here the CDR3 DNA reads TGTGCCAGCAGTTCTGAGGTAATAGCCAAAAACATTCAGTACTTC. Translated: CASSSEVIAKNIQYF. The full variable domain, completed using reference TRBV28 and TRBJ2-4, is DVKVTQSSRYLVKRTGEKVFLECVQDMDHENMFWYRQDPGLGLRLIYFSYDVKMKEKGDIPEGYSVSREKKERFSLILESASTNQTSMYLCASSSEVIAKNIQYFGAGTRLSVL.

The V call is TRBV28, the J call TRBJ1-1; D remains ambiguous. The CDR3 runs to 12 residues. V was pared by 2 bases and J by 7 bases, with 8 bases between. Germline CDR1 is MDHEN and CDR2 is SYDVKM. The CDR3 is CASSLVQFEAFF. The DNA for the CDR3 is TGTGCCAGCAGTTTAGTACAGTTTGAAGCTTTCTTT.

Here the CDR3 reads CASKGGVLAEAFF. The CDR3 region has the DNA TGTGCCAGCAAGGGAGGGGTTTTGGCTGAAGCTTTCTTT. J is TRBJ1-1 and V is TRBV2, with a weak D call TRBD1 (5 bases). CDR3 length: 13 residues. Germline V lookup: CDR1 SNHLY, CDR2 FYNNEI. V shed 7 bases and J shed 6 bases, with 15 bases lying between them.

The CDR3 DNA reads as TGTGCCAGCAGCTTTAGGACTGGCACAGATACGCAGTATTTT. The encoded protein is CASSFRTGTDTQYF. The J gene is TRBJ2-3, the V gene TRBV7-2; a weak D match, TRBD2 (5 bases). Germline CDR1 and CDR2: SGHTA and FQGNSA. The CDR3 runs to 14 residues. Between the trimmed V and J ends, which lost 3 bases and 1 base, there was a span of 8 bases.

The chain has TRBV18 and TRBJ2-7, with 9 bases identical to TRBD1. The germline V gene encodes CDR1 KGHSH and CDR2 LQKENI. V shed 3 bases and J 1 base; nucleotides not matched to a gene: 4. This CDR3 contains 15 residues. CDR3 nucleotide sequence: TGTGCCAGCTCACCCTCCGGGACAGGGTCCTACGAGCAGTACTTC. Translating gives CASSPSGTGSYEQYF.

CDR3 residues: CASRLKTGASSYNEQFF. The CDR3, as DNA: TGTGCCAGCAGGTTGAAGACAGGGGCGAGCTCCTACAATGAGCAGTTCTTC. The chain recombines TRBV5-6 with TRBJ2-1; 8 positions match TRBD1. This CDR3 has 17 residues. With V trimmed by 5 bases and J by 0 bases, 10 bases remained unmatched. Germline CDR1 reads SGHDT; CDR2 reads YYEEEE. Full variable domain (missing parts from reference TRBV5-6 and TRBJ2-1): DAGVTQSPTHLIKTRGQQVTLRCSPKSGHDTVSWYQQALGQGPQFIFQYYEEEERQRGNFPDRFSGHQFPNYSSELNVNALLLGDSALYLCASRLKTGASSYNEQFFGPGTRLTVL.

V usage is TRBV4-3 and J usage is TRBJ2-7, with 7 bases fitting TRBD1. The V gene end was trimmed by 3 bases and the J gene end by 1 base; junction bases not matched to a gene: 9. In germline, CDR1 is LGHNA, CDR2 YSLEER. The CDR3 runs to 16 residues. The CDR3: CASSHDREGASYEQYF. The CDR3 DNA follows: TGCGCCAGCAGCCACGACAGGGAAGGGGCTTCCTACGAGCAGTACTTC.

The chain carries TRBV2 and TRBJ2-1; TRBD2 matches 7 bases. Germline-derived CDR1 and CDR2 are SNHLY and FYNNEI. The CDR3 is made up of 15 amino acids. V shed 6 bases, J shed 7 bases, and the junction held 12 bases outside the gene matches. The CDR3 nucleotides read TGTGCCAGCAGACCGTCAGCGGGGCCTTCGAATGAGCAGTTCTTC. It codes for CASRPSAGPSNEQFF.

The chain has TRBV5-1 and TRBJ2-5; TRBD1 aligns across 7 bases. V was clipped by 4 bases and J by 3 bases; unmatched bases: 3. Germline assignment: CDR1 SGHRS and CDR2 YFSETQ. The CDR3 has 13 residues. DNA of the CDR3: TGCGCCAGCAGCAAAGGGACAGAAGAGACCCAGTACTTC. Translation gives CASSKGTEETQYF.

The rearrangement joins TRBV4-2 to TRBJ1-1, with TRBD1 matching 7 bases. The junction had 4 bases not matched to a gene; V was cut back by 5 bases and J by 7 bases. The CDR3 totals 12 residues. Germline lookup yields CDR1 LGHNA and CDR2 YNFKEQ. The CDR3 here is CASSSRQGEAFF. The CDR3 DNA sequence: TGTGCCAGCAGCTCGCGACAGGGTGAAGCTTTCTTT.

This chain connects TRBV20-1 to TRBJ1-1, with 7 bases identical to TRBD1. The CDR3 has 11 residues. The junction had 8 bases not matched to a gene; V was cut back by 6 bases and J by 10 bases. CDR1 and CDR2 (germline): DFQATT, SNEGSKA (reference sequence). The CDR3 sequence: CSALGQAVAFF. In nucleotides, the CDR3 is TGCAGTGCCTTAGGACAGGCGGTAGCTTTCTTT.

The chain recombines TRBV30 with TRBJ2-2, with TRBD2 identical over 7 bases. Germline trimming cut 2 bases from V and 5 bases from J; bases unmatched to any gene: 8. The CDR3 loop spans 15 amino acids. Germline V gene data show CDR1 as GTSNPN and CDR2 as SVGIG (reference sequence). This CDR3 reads CAWSWASGRTGELFF. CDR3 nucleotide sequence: TGTGCCTGGAGTTGGGCTAGCGGACGGACCGGGGAGCTGTTTTTT.

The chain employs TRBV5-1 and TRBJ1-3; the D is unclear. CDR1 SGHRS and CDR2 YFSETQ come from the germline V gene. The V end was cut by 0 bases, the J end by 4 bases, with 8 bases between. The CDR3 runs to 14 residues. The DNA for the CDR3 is TGCGCCAGCAGCTTGGAGACAATAGGAAACACCATATATTTT. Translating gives CASSLETIGNTIYF.